This T cell receptor beta chain emerged from a study of blood T cell repertoires in COVID-19. Study background: Researchers got acute and convalescent COVID-19 samples from the United States, Italy and Spain. The cDNA or gDNA used as material had been derived from T cells, B-cell-depleted T cells, or PBMCs.

As handled by the study authors: Quantification of nucleated cells was approximated via reference gene primer amplification. Measured with immunoSEQ multiplex PCR; TCRdb has only the in-frame clones, and not every one. V, J and clone size reflect that table, while D and trimming were determined from the DNA. The table lists 60,000 to 80,000 clones, 86% of them singletons. With 4 bases removed from V and 1 base from J, the gap between germline ends came to 12 bases. The CDR3 spans 15 residues. CDR1 and CDR2 from the germline V gene are SGHNT and YYREEE (reference sequence). Input material: peripheral blood. The rearrangement uses TRBV5-4 and TRBJ1-3; no clear D. The TCR comes from a woman at least 80 years old with acute or convalescent COVID-19. DNA for the CDR3: TGTGCCAGCAGCGTCGACGGAGGTTCTGGAAACACCATATATTTT. Translating it yields CASSVDGGSGNTIYF.